The source of this T cell receptor beta chain is a study of blood T cell repertoires in COVID-19 (dated by TCRdb to the early 2020s). Concerning the study at large: Samples covering the acute and convalescent phases of COVID-19 were provided by collaborators in the United States, Italy and Spain. The prospective study material was composed of cDNA or gDNA derived from T cells, B-cell-depleted T cells, or PBMCs. Deeply sampled blood TCRbeta repertoires from subjects exposed to, actively infected with, or recovered from COVID-19 were included in the dataset. A freely available public database, intended as a resource for researchers studying the immune response to SARS-CoV-2, is where the repertoires were released. The samples were drawn from the first 160 participants of the ongoing ImmuneRACE study and from 950 to 1,500 subjects provided by 6 global collaborators. Sample metadata almost always included a de-identified subject ID, COVID-19 status, age in years and sex. Where HLA class I and class II types were available, the types were taken from metadata supplied by the sample provider, not from assay-based typing.

Overall study outcomes, separate from this receptor: The amount of clinical and demographic metadata varied by source and participant and was provided uncurated.

Enrolling through a virtual design, the prospective study's participants ranged in age from roughly 18 to 100 years and lived across about two dozen United States geographic areas. In the prospective study, cohorts were assigned on the basis of participant-reported clinical history obtained from a screening survey and a study questionnaire. Recovered participants in ImmuneRACE Cohort 3 were defined as having two consecutive negative NP/OP PCR tests, clearance from a healthcare professional, or resolution of symptoms. Mobile phlebotomists in the prospective study collected whole blood, serum and a nasopharyngeal or oropharyngeal swab from every participant. Over a roughly two-month period, participants in the prospective study had the option of providing additional blood draws and questionnaires. Before DNA extraction, prospective study blood samples were shipped either frozen or at room temperature.

Points on this clone: The antigen this receptor binds is unknown. Nothing much larger sits one base from this clone, and base qualities are not available.

TCRbeta CDR3 regions were amplified from genomic DNA by means of the immunoSEQ Assay, a bias-controlled multiplex PCR. The source study handled its data this way. The number of nucleated cells in each sample was estimated from the amplification of reference gene primers within the assay. To quantify the absolute abundance of each unique TCRbeta CDR3 rearrangement, sequence reads were collapsed and filtered. Productive Simpson clonality was computed per sample as the square root of Simpson's diversity index over productive rearrangements. Held by TCRdb, this immuneACCESS table contains in-frame sequences only and omits some clones. Under half of the omission traces to an unresolved V gene where checked; the cause of the rest is unknown. V and J calls and clone size are those listed in that table; D and trimming were worked out from the DNA. The sample table lists 370,000 or so clones, around 87% of them with a count of one. The ten top clones hold under 1.5% of the sample.

The CDR3 goes from the cysteine to the phenylalanine over 14 residues. Just the 42-base CDR3 DNA is kept, in frame starting at base 1. Reading the germline V gene (reference sequence) gives CDR1 GTSNPN and CDR2 SVGIG. Relative to germline, V is 5 bases shorter and J is 1 base shorter, with 14 bases between their ends. Recombination joined TRBV30 with TRBJ1-1; the D gene assignment is ambiguous. The sequence was collected from a man aged 25 to 45 who had recovered from COVID-19. Sequenced sample: PBMCs or T cells enriched from blood (not recorded which). The CDR3 sequence is CAWGLGPGNTEAFF. The DNA sequence is as follows: TGTGCCTGGGGCCTTGGGCCAGGGAACACTGAAGCTTTCTTT.